These 28 T cell receptor beta chains came from one sample sequenced in a study of blood T cell repertoires in COVID-19. Libraries were prepared by immunoSEQ multiplex PCR; TCRdb keeps only in-frame clonotypes and omits some of them. Of a few hundred thousand clones listed, approximately 80% are singletons. Material: peripheral blood. The receptors originated from a human donor in a cohort sampled during active COVID-19.

The V call is TRBV6-5, the J call TRBJ1-4; 8 bases map to TRBD1. V shed 4 bases and J 8 bases; nucleotides not matched to a gene: 9. This CDR3 contains 15 residues. The germline V gene encodes CDR1 MNHEY and CDR2 SVGAGI. In nucleotides, the CDR3 is TGTGCCAGCAGTTCTCAGGGACAGGTTTCCGAAAAACTGTTTTTT. Its translation is CASSSQGQVSEKLFF.

This rearrangement joins TRBV15 to TRBJ1-4, with a tentative D call TRBD1 (6 bases). The CDR3 runs to 17 residues. Trimming shortened V by 0 bases and J by 8 bases, and 19 bases separated the two germline ends. Germline CDR1 reads LNHNV; CDR2 reads YYDKDF (reference sequence). The CDR3 loop is CATSREGIEGQGEKLFF. The CDR3 region has the DNA TGTGCCACCAGCAGAGAGGGTATTGAGGGGCAGGGGGAAAAACTGTTTTTT.

The J gene is TRBJ2-7, the V gene TRBV7-2, with a weak D call TRBD2 (5 bases). CDR1 is SGHTA, CDR2 FQGNSA, per germline. There are 13 residues in the CDR3. Trimming pared 5 bases from V and 2 bases from J, leaving 10 bases between. In DNA, the CDR3 is TGTGCCAGCAGCCCGGGATGGACCTACGAGCAGTACTTC. It translates to CASSPGWTYEQYF.

The CDR3 DNA reads as TGTGCCAGCAGCTTACCCGGGACAGGGAGGGAGCAGTACTTC. Amino acid sequence: CASSLPGTGREQYF. The V gene is TRBV5-6, the J gene TRBJ2-7; 9 bases map to TRBD1. CDR1 is SGHDT, CDR2 YYEEEE, per germline. V trimming: 2 bases; J trimming: 7 bases; junction bases outside the gene matches: 7. The CDR3 covers 14 residues.

This clone appeared a few times. This sequence joins TRBV5-6 and TRBJ1-2; TRBD1 is a possible D gene (6 bases). The CDR3 covers 14 residues. Trimming removed 0 bases from V and 10 bases from J, with 16 bases in between. The germline CDR1 and CDR2 sequences are SGHDT and YYEEEE. CDR3 coding DNA: TGTGCCAGCAGCTTGGAACAGGGAGTAAGGGACTACACCTTC. It yields the protein CASSLEQGVRDYTF. Full variable domain (missing parts from reference TRBV5-6 and TRBJ1-2): DAGVTQSPTHLIKTRGQQVTLRCSPKSGHDTVSWYQQALGQGPQFIFQYYEEEERQRGNFPDRFSGHQFPNYSSELNVNALLLGDSALYLCASSLEQGVRDYTFGSGTRLTVV.

This chain joins TRBV27 and TRBJ1-6, with D hard to call. CDR1 is MNHEY, CDR2 SMNVEV, per germline (reference sequence). CDR3 length equals 19 residues. V lost 0 bases and J 3 bases, leaving 18 bases between the germline ends. This CDR3 reads CASSLSAGGSGFYNSPLHF. The CDR3 coding sequence is TGTGCCAGCAGTTTATCGGCGGGAGGGTCGGGCTTCTATAATTCACCCCTCCACTTT.

The chain recombines TRBV3-1 (or the pseudogene TRBV3-2) with TRBJ1-1; 7 bases match TRBD1. CDR3 length: 16 amino acids. The ends lost 4 bases at V and 1 base at J; junction bases unmatched: 9. From germline, CDR1 is LGHDT and CDR2 YNNKEL (reference sequence). The CDR3 DNA reads TGTGCCAGCAGCCGGGACCCCAGGGGGAGGAACACTGAAGCTTTCTTT. This translates into CASSRDPRGRNTEAFF.

V gene TRBV29-1 combines with J gene TRBJ2-2; possible D gene TRBD1, 6 bases. This CDR3 spans 14 amino acids. V lost 7 bases and J lost 6, with 18 bases in between. Germline loops: CDR1 SQVTM, CDR2 ANQGSEA. CDR3 amino acids: CSGKARSGAGELFF. CDR3 coding DNA: TGCAGCGGTAAGGCCCGTTCAGGGGCCGGGGAGCTGTTTTTT.

This chain uses TRBV27 with TRBJ2-2; the D gene is possibly TRBD1 (6 bases). Between the trimmed V and J ends, which lost 3 bases and 4 bases, there was a span of 12 bases. The CDR3 runs to 15 residues. Germline V gives CDR1 MNHEY, CDR2 SMNVEV (reference sequence). The CDR3 nucleotides read TGTGCCAGCAGTTTCCGGACAGTCTCCACCGGGGAGCTGTTTTTT. Residues: CASSFRTVSTGELFF.

This sequence joins TRBV24-1 and TRBJ1-1, with TRBD1 identical over 9 bases. CDR3 length equals 18 residues. The V gene's germline CDR1 is KGHDR and CDR2 SFDVKD. J lost 2 bases, V lost 3 bases, and 12 bases had no gene match. The CDR3 sequence is CATSDDGKPGQGNTEAFF. The CDR3 DNA reads as TGTGCCACCAGTGATGATGGGAAGCCGGGACAGGGAAACACTGAAGCTTTCTTT.

V and J are TRBV19 and TRBJ2-5; maybe TRBD2 (6 bases). Germline CDR1 LNHDA, CDR2 SQIVND (reference sequence). Trimming took 3 bases from V and 1 from J, leaving 12 bases between them. The CDR3 extends over 15 amino acids. CDR3 nucleotide sequence: TGTGCCAGTAGTATTTCTCGGGAGCCCCAAGAGACCCAGTACTTC. Its protein is CASSISREPQETQYF.

In nucleotides, the CDR3 is TGTGCCAGCAGTTCTGGGACAGGCGTAACGAACTATGGCTACACCTTC. Residues: CASSSGTGVTNYGYTF. The J gene is TRBJ1-2, the V gene TRBV28; 8 bases are a match to TRBD1. The CDR3 contains 16 residues. V lost 4 bases to trimming and J lost 2 bases; unmatched junction nucleotides: 9. CDR1 is MDHEN and CDR2 is SYDVKM in the germline V gene.

This clone was seen more than once but under ten times. The chain employs TRBV7-9 and TRBJ1-2, with 7 bases aligning to TRBD1. The length of the CDR3 is 13 residues. V was clipped by 4 bases and J by 4 bases; unmatched bases: 3. Germline V lookup: CDR1 SEHNR, CDR2 FQNEAQ (reference sequence). The CDR3: CASSSGDSYGYTF. CDR3 DNA sequence: TGTGCCAGCAGCTCGGGGGACAGCTATGGCTACACCTTC.

The chain links TRBV5-1 to TRBJ1-5; a possible D gene is TRBD1 (6 bases). This CDR3 is 16 amino acids long. V was cut by 0 bases and J by 0 bases, with 10 bases left in between. Germline V gene sequence: CDR1 SGHRS, CDR2 YFSETQ. The CDR3 bases are TGCGCCAGCAGCTTGGAGGGACAAAATAGCAATCAGCCCCAGCATTTT. It encodes CASSLEGQNSNQPQHF.

The J gene is TRBJ2-6, the V gene TRBV6-1; possible D gene TRBD2, 5 bases. The germline gives CDR1 MNHNS, CDR2 SASEGT. This CDR3 has 17 residues. With 4 bases removed from V and 2 bases from J, the gap between germline ends came to 15 bases. The DNA for the CDR3 is TGTGCCAGCAGTGCTTTCGGTTCCGGGGCTGGGGCCAACGTCCTGACTTTC. This encodes CASSAFGSGAGANVLTF.

A few counts support this clone. The J gene is TRBJ2-7, the V gene TRBV7-9; D is undetermined. Trimming left V 1 base short and J 12 bases short, with 16 bases between. CDR1 and CDR2 from the germline V gene are SEHNR and FQNEAQ (reference sequence). This CDR3 spans 13 amino acids. In nucleotides, the CDR3 is TGTGCCAGCAGCTTAGGGTTGGGCGTCCCCGGGTACTTC. Translating gives CASSLGLGVPGYF.

This clone was observed a handful of times. This chain links TRBV5-5 with TRBJ1-1; 8 bases fit TRBD1. This CDR3 region has 14 residues. V lost 1 base and J lost 6; bases outside the gene matches: 5. Germline CDR1 reads SGHKS; CDR2 reads YYEKEE (reference sequence). This CDR3 reads CASSLLTGAAEAFF. The CDR3, as DNA: TGTGCCAGCAGCTTGTTGACAGGGGCGGCTGAAGCTTTCTTT.

The V call is TRBV7-2, the J call TRBJ1-1; 7 nucleotides match TRBD1. Germline V CDR1 and CDR2: SGHTA, FQGNSA. V trimming: 5 bases; J trimming: 5 bases; junction bases outside the gene matches: 8. This CDR3 has 14 residues. The CDR3 reads CASSRDSIETEAFF. The CDR3 DNA is TGTGCCAGCAGCCGGGACAGCATTGAGACTGAAGCTTTCTTT.

The sample holds one count of this clone. J is TRBJ2-3 and V is TRBV3-1 (or the pseudogene TRBV3-2), with TRBD2 matching over 8 bases. This CDR3 is built from 22 residues. Per germline, CDR1 LGHDT and CDR2 YNNKEL (reference sequence). With 0 bases clipped from V and 2 bases from J, the junction kept 22 bases outside the gene matches. In DNA, the CDR3 is TGTGCCAGCAGCCAAGAAAGGTTGACAGGCAGCGGGAGTGGGGTCGCCACAGATACGCAGTATTTT. Protein sequence: CASSQERLTGSGSGVATDTQYF.

A word on this clone: Other DNA sequences in this sample translate to the same CDR3. The gene calls are TRBV11-2 and TRBJ1-5; D not resolved. The CDR3 runs to 13 residues. Trimming cost V 0 bases and J 4 bases, with 4 bases left between them. Germline values: CDR1 SGHAT, CDR2 FQNNGV. The CDR3 nucleotides read TGTGCCAGCAGCTTAGATAGAAATCAGCCCCAGCATTTT. The encoded protein is CASSLDRNQPQHF.

The chain joins TRBV5-1 to TRBJ1-4; D is unresolved. The CDR3 runs to 15 residues. V was shortened by 5 bases and J by 0 bases, with 11 bases between the two germline ends. Germline CDR1 is SGHRS and CDR2 is YFSETQ. The CDR3 loop reads CASRREGTTNEKLFF. CDR3 DNA sequence: TGCGCCAGCAGACGGGAAGGGACAACTAATGAAAAACTGTTTTTT.

The rearrangement joins TRBV19 to TRBJ2-3; D is uncertain. Germline assignment: CDR1 LNHDA and CDR2 SQIVND (reference sequence). The CDR3 contains 15 residues. V dropped 5 bases and J dropped 2 bases, with 14 bases sitting between them. The CDR3 sequence: CASSQNPSITDTQYF. The CDR3 coding sequence is TGTGCCAGTAGTCAAAATCCCAGTATCACAGATACGCAGTATTTT.

V gene TRBV9 combines with J gene TRBJ2-5; 8 bases line up with TRBD1. Trimming cost V 0 bases and J 2 bases; bases outside gene matches: 3. The CDR3 spans 15 residues. The germline V gene has CDR1 SGDLS and CDR2 YYNGEE. CDR3: CASSVDGTGQETQYF. The DNA of the CDR3 is TGTGCCAGCAGCGTAGATGGGACAGGACAAGAGACCCAGTACTTC.

The V and J genes are TRBV7-8 and TRBJ2-1; D not resolved. Deletions cut 4 bases from V and 6 bases from J, with 16 bases between. CDR3 length: 15 residues. The germline gives CDR1 SGHVS, CDR2 FQNEAQ. The CDR3 loop reads CASSSQAVEVNEQFF. CDR3 bases: TGTGCCAGCAGCTCCCAAGCAGTCGAGGTCAATGAGCAGTTCTTC.

V and J are TRBV4-2 and TRBJ2-7, with 7 bases matching TRBD2. There are 13 residues in the CDR3. Germline V gene data show CDR1 as LGHNA and CDR2 as YNFKEQ. The trim removed 8 bases at V and 7 bases at J, leaving 11 bases unmatched. This CDR3 reads CASGREGIAEQYF. As DNA, the CDR3 is TGTGCCAGCGGGAGGGAGGGTATCGCGGAGCAGTACTTC.

The J gene is TRBJ2-7, the V gene TRBV4-3; 7 bases map to TRBD2. CDR1 and CDR2 (germline): LGHNA, YSLEER. The CDR3 is 14 residues long. J gave up 4 bases and V 1 base, and 4 bases lay outside the gene matches. CDR3 in amino acids: CASSQGTRRYEQYF. The CDR3, as DNA: TGCGCCAGCAGCCAAGGGACTAGAAGGTACGAGCAGTACTTC.

In this sample, this clone turned up many times. This chain connects TRBV5-1 to TRBJ1-1, with D perhaps matching TRBD1 (5 bases). V gave up 9 bases and J gave up 7 bases, with 22 bases separating them. The V gene's germline CDR1 is SGHRS and CDR2 YFSETQ. The CDR3 runs to 14 residues. The CDR3 protein is CAKYVGKQEIEAFF. In DNA form, the CDR3 reads TGCGCCAAGTATGTCGGAAAACAGGAAATTGAAGCTTTCTTT.

J is TRBJ2-1 and V is TRBV19; 9 bases agree with TRBD1. V dropped 5 bases and J dropped 16; count of bases not matched to a gene: 6. Germline CDR1 is LNHDA and CDR2 is SQIVND (reference sequence). The CDR3 is 11 amino acids. The CDR3: CASSVGGQGFF. CDR3 nucleotide sequence: TGTGCCAGTAGTGTCGGGGGACAGGGTTTCTTC.